This T cell receptor beta chain was obtained from a study of blood T cell repertoires in COVID-19. About the study: The United States, Italy and Spain supplied acute and convalescent COVID-19 samples.

V shed 0 bases and J 7 bases; nucleotides not matched to a gene: 6. This CDR3 is built from 16 residues. Germline loops: CDR1 SGHDN, CDR2 FVKESK. Clones were read by immunoSEQ multiplex PCR, and TCRdb kept only the in-frame ones, dropping some. The sample lists just under 65,000 clones, approximately 83% seen once, with about 1.2% in the top ten. This sequence joins TRBV14 and TRBJ1-4; 9 bases line up with TRBD1. The sample comprised peripheral blood. This clonotype originated in a man aged 35-49 years with acute or convalescent COVID-19. The CDR3 DNA is TGTGCCAGCAGCCAAGAGGGGGACAGGGATGTTGAAAAACTGTTTTTT. It specifies CASSQEGDRDVEKLFF.